The present T cell receptor (beta chain) was sequenced within a study of vaccination effects on CD4 cells after COVID-19. Turning to the study itself: Samples from a couple of convalescent patients were given 16 days and one week before vaccination.

Expansion with viral peptide pools was applied to antigen-specific CD4+ T cells by the ViraFEST assay prior to sequencing. Culture proceeded for approximately 10 days, and CD4+ T cells were then isolated. This individual contracted SARS-CoV-2 between March and December 2020, as verified by PCR. Half-medium exchanges with IL-2 medium took place on days 3 and 7. CDR3 length: 14 residues. Germline loops: CDR1 SGHVS, CDR2 FNYEAQ. Trimming removed 3 bases at V and 5 bases at J, with 13 bases between. Sequenced by immunoSEQ multiplex PCR; TCRdb stores in-frame clones only, minus some. The table has 60,000 to 75,000 clones, over 65% seen once. Remarks on this clone: What it binds is unknown.

The input for sequencing was CD4+ T cells from PBMCs cultured with HIV peptides, taken before COVID-19 vaccination. As to subset: HIV-1 Nef peptide pool negative control/reference culture. The rearrangement uses TRBV7-6 and TRBJ2-5; a possible D gene is TRBD2 (6 bases). This TCR came from a human donor who had a prior SARS-CoV-2 infection. In DNA, the CDR3 is TGTGCCAGCAGCTTTGGTTGGGGACTGGAGACCCAGTACTTC. Its translation: CASSFGWGLETQYF.